Below are 30 T cell receptor beta chains sequenced from a single sample in a study of PD-1 blockade in classical Hodgkin lymphoma. Every patient relapsed after autologous stem cell transplantation, and brentuximab vedotin exposure varied. Libraries were prepared by immunoSEQ multiplex PCR; TCRdb keeps only in-frame clonotypes and omits some of them. The data hold 30,000 to 40,000 clones, with roughly four fifths observed a single time. Sequencing used peripheral blood mononuclear cells (PBMCs), obtained at baseline. These receptors were obtained from a human donor with classical Hodgkin lymphoma.

The genes are TRBV19 and TRBJ1-5; TRBD1 is a possible D gene (6 bases). V dropped 5 bases and J dropped 13 bases, with 15 bases sitting between them. Germline lookup yields CDR1 LNHDA and CDR2 SQIVND (reference sequence). The CDR3 is 12 residues long. DNA of the CDR3: TGTGCCAGTAGTCAAAACAGGGTAGCTCAGCATTTT. Translating it yields CASSQNRVAQHF.

The chain uses TRBV5-6 and TRBJ1-1, with a tentative D call TRBD1 (5 bases). Trimming left V 2 bases short and J 6 bases short, with 5 bases between. The CDR3 consists of 11 residues. The germline gives CDR1 SGHDT, CDR2 YYEEEE. As DNA, the CDR3 is TGTGCCAGCAGCTTAGGGGCTGAAGCTTTCTTT. Encoded protein: CASSLGAEAFF.

This clone was observed a few times. V usage is TRBV19 and J usage is TRBJ2-4; D is perhaps TRBD1 (6 bases). The CDR3 covers 14 residues. The germline V and J ends were trimmed by 1 base and 9 bases, with 13 bases remaining between them. Germline CDR1 and CDR2: LNHDA and SQIVND (reference sequence). The CDR3 here is CASSIGSRGSIQYF. CDR3 sequence (DNA): TGTGCCAGTAGTATAGGTAGTAGGGGGAGCATTCAGTACTTC.

This sequence joins TRBV7-2 and TRBJ2-4; D may match TRBD1 or TRBD2 (6 bases each). Per the germline V gene, CDR1 is SGHTA and CDR2 is FQGNSA. The CDR3 covers 13 residues. The V end lost 2 bases, the J end lost 9 bases, and 11 bases lay between the germline ends. The CDR3 DNA reads TGTGCCAGCAGCTTAACGGAGGGGGGCATTCAGTACTTC. It encodes CASSLTEGGIQYF.

As DNA, the CDR3 is TGTGCCAGCAGTTACCAAGGGGGCGCTGAAGCTTTCTTT. Protein: CASSYQGGAEAFF. The chain employs TRBV6-5 and TRBJ1-1, with TRBD1 matching 7 bases. CDR1 and CDR2 (germline): MNHEY, SVGAGI. The junction had 3 bases not matched to a gene; V was cut back by 2 bases and J by 6 bases. The CDR3 loop spans 13 amino acids.

The rearrangement joins TRBV13 to TRBJ1-6, with D possibly TRBD1 on 5 matching bases. Trimming left V 6 bases short and J 6 bases short, with 15 bases between. Germline assignment: CDR1 PRHDT and CDR2 FYEKMQ (reference sequence). The CDR3 consists of 15 residues. The CDR3: CASRGGDGFNSPLHF. The CDR3 DNA is TGTGCCAGCAGGGGTGGGGACGGATTTAATTCACCCCTCCACTTT.

The chain links TRBV15 to TRBJ1-4; D not resolved. The V gene lost 0 bases and the J gene lost 2 bases, with 7 bases spanning the gap. This CDR3 comprises 15 residues. Per the germline V gene, CDR1 is LNHNV and CDR2 is YYDKDF (reference sequence). The CDR3 loop is CATSREQETNEKLFF. The CDR3 region has the DNA TGTGCCACCAGCAGAGAGCAGGAGACTAATGAAAAACTGTTTTTT.

V usage is TRBV5-1 and J usage is TRBJ1-2; no firm D call. The CDR3 length is 17 residues. Trimming took 4 bases from V and 0 from J, leaving 19 bases between them. The germline CDR1 and CDR2 sequences are SGHRS and YFSETQ. The CDR3 coding sequence is TGCGCCAGCAGCCTAGAGGGATACGGCGGGGCTAACTATGGCTACACCTTC. It encodes CASSLEGYGGANYGYTF.

The chain joins TRBV19 to TRBJ1-2; D is uncertain. CDR1 and CDR2 (germline): LNHDA, SQIVND (reference sequence). Between the trimmed V and J ends, which lost 5 bases and 5 bases, there was a span of 18 bases. CDR3 length: 15 amino acids. CDR3 sequence (DNA): TGTGCCAGTAGTTCTAGGGTCGGTGAAGGGTATGGCTACACCTTC. This codes for CASSSRVGEGYGYTF.

This clone turned up a few times. V gene TRBV11-1 combines with J gene TRBJ1-3; D uncertain. CDR3 length equals 13 residues. The germline gives CDR1 SGHAT, CDR2 FQDESV (reference sequence). V was pared by 3 bases and J by 8 bases, with 11 bases between. The CDR3 nucleotides are TGTGCCAGCAGCTTCACCGAGGCGGACACCATATATTTT. The encoded protein is CASSFTEADTIYF.

V gene TRBV7-9 combines with J gene TRBJ1-3; D is ambiguous. The CDR3 has 16 residues. Trimming left V 5 bases short and J 1 base short, with 15 bases between. From germline, CDR1 is SEHNR and CDR2 FQNEAQ (reference sequence). DNA for the CDR3: TGTGCCAGCAGCCCCCGAAAGGGAGCGTCTGGAAACACCATATATTTT. Translating it yields CASSPRKGASGNTIYF.

The chain links TRBV6-6 to TRBJ1-1; 11 positions match TRBD1. CDR1 is MNHNY, CDR2 SVGAGI, per germline (reference sequence). The CDR3 contains 16 residues. Losses at the gene ends were 2 bases for V and 6 bases for J; bases not matched to a gene: 8. CDR3 protein: CASSYTRTGGKAEAFF. The CDR3 DNA is TGTGCCAGCAGTTACACACGGACAGGGGGCAAGGCTGAAGCTTTCTTT.

This chain connects TRBV27 to TRBJ2-7; D call uncertain. V was pared by 5 bases and J by 0 bases, with 14 bases between. This CDR3 spans 15 amino acids. Germline V lookup: CDR1 MNHEY, CDR2 SMNVEV (reference sequence). CDR3 bases: TGTGCCAGCAGTCGGTCGACTGAGCTCTCCTACGAGCAGTACTTC. The encoded protein is CASSRSTELSYEQYF.

V and J are TRBV9 and TRBJ1-1; a possible D gene is TRBD1 (6 bases). The CDR3 consists of 15 residues. V lost 0 bases and J 3 bases, leaving 12 bases between the germline ends. Germline V gene sequence: CDR1 SGDLS, CDR2 YYNGEE. In DNA form, the CDR3 reads TGTGCCAGCAGCGTAGATGGGGGCGGGGACACTGAAGCTTTCTTT. This codes for CASSVDGGGDTEAFF. Complete variable domain (other parts from reference TRBV9 and TRBJ1-1): DSGVTQTPKHLITATGQRVTLRCSPRSGDLSVYWYQQSLDQGLQFLIQYYNGEERAKGNILERFSAQQFPDLHSELNLSSLELGDSALYFCASSVDGGGDTEAFFGQGTRLTVV.

The genes are TRBV7-2 and TRBJ2-5, with 9 bases lining up with TRBD1. V lost 0 bases to trimming and J lost 5 bases; unmatched junction nucleotides: 4. Looked up from germline, CDR1 is SGHTA and CDR2 is FQGNSA. The CDR3 has 15 residues. In nucleotides, the CDR3 is TGTGCCAGCAGCTTAGCTGGGACAGGGTCCGAGACCCAGTACTTC. Amino acid sequence: CASSLAGTGSETQYF.

The rearrangement joins TRBV11-2 to TRBJ1-5, with TRBD1 matching over 8 bases. The CDR3 totals 15 residues. Germline CDR1 SGHAT, CDR2 FQNNGV. Losses at the gene ends were 5 bases for V and 4 bases for J; bases not matched to a gene: 7. The CDR3 coding sequence is TGTGCCAGCAGCCCAGGGGGCGCCTGGAATCAGCCCCAGCATTTT. Its protein product is CASSPGGAWNQPQHF.

The gene calls are TRBV29-1 and TRBJ1-4; 7 nucleotides align to TRBD1. The CDR3 runs 13 residues. From germline, CDR1 is SQVTM and CDR2 ANQGSEA. The ends lost 4 bases at V and 6 bases at J; junction bases unmatched: 5. CDR3 amino acids: CSVVRDSDEKLFF. CDR3 bases: TGCAGCGTTGTCCGGGACAGTGATGAAAAACTGTTTTTT.

The chain uses TRBV7-2 and TRBJ2-5; TRBD2 might be the D (7 bases). The ends were cut back, 4 bases at V and 9 bases at J, with 27 bases in the middle. The CDR3 extends over 17 amino acids. The germline gives CDR1 SGHTA, CDR2 FQGNSA. CDR3 sequence: CASSSSWGRGAPMAQYF. CDR3 sequence (DNA): TGTGCCAGCAGCTCCTCCTGGGGACGGGGGGCCCCCATGGCCCAGTACTTC.

The rearrangement uses TRBV5-1 and TRBJ2-3; weak D call: TRBD1 (6 bases). The ends were cut back, 4 bases at V and 0 bases at J, with 12 bases in the middle. CDR3 length: 15 residues. Germline V gene data show CDR1 as SGHRS and CDR2 as YFSETQ. The CDR3 region is CASSQGTVSTDTQYF. In nucleotides, the CDR3 is TGCGCCAGCAGCCAGGGGACCGTAAGCACAGATACGCAGTATTTT.

The chain is built from TRBV6-5 and TRBJ1-5, with D hard to call. The ends were cut back, 5 bases at V and 0 bases at J, with 8 bases in the middle. The length of the CDR3 is 14 residues. Germline CDR1 is MNHEY and CDR2 is SVGAGI. Written as DNA, the CDR3 is TGTGCCAGCAGTACTGAGTATAGCAATCAGCCCCAGCATTTT. Translating gives CASSTEYSNQPQHF.

The chain combines TRBV7-2 with TRBJ2-3, with a possible D match to TRBD2 (6 bases). CDR1 SGHTA and CDR2 FQGNSA come from the germline V gene. This CDR3 has 15 residues. Trimming took 1 base from V and 1 from J, leaving 9 bases between them. DNA of the CDR3: TGTGCCAGCAGCTTAGTGGGGGGAGGCACAGATACGCAGTATTTT. This translates into CASSLVGGGTDTQYF.

By sample fraction, this clone is medium-sized. The J gene is TRBJ2-7, the V gene TRBV11-3, with a tentative D call TRBD1 (5 bases). The V end was cut by 1 base, the J end by 0 bases, with 10 bases between. Germline V lookup: CDR1 SGHNT, CDR2 YENEEA. The CDR3 totals 15 residues. CDR3 sequence reads: CASSLASDTSYEQYF. The CDR3, as DNA: TGTGCCAGCAGCTTAGCGTCGGACACCTCCTACGAGCAGTACTTC.

The V and J genes are TRBV7-3 and TRBJ1-5; 10 bases fit TRBD1. V was clipped by 5 bases and J by 7 bases; unmatched bases: 11. This CDR3 has 16 residues. Germline V gene lookup returns CDR1 SGHTA and CDR2 FQGTGA. This CDR3 is CASSPGQGGLGQPQHF. DNA of the CDR3: TGTGCCAGCAGCCCCGGACAGGGGGGTCTTGGACAGCCCCAGCATTTT.

The rearrangement links TRBV7-2 to TRBJ1-3; TRBD1 might be the D (5 bases). Between the trimmed V and J ends, which lost 2 bases and 11 bases, there was a span of 16 bases. In germline, CDR1 is SGHTA, CDR2 FQGNSA. The CDR3 covers 14 residues. CDR3 DNA sequence: TGTGCCAGCAGCTTATTCGGCCCCGGACAACCCATATATTTT. Translating gives CASSLFGPGQPIYF.

The V gene is TRBV7-2, the J gene TRBJ2-1, with unresolved D. V shed 4 bases and J shed 8 bases, with 9 bases lying between them. Germline CDR1 is SGHTA and CDR2 is FQGNSA. The CDR3 runs to 12 residues. The CDR3 region is CASSSGWDEQFF. The CDR3 coding sequence is TGTGCCAGCAGCTCCGGGTGGGATGAGCAGTTCTTC.

The gene calls are TRBV7-6 and TRBJ2-3; D possibly corresponds to TRBD1 (6 bases). Germline assignment: CDR1 SGHVS and CDR2 FNYEAQ. The V and J ends lost 2 bases and 0 bases respectively, with 12 bases between them. The CDR3 covers 16 residues. The CDR3 protein is CASSLQGTASTDTQYF. The CDR3 DNA follows: TGTGCCAGCAGCTTACAGGGGACCGCTAGCACAGATACGCAGTATTTT.

The chain combines TRBV6-5 with TRBJ2-5, with 7 bases lining up with TRBD1. Germline assignment: CDR1 MNHEY and CDR2 SVGAGI. V gave up 2 bases and J gave up 5 bases; unmatched junction bases: 5. CDR3 length: 14 amino acids. CDR3 sequence: CASSYQGGGETQYF. Written as DNA, the CDR3 is TGTGCCAGCAGTTACCAAGGGGGCGGGGAGACCCAGTACTTC.

The J gene is TRBJ2-7, the V gene TRBV28, with TRBD1 matching over 7 bases. The trim removed 2 bases at V and 3 bases at J, leaving 7 bases unmatched. Germline V gene sequence: CDR1 MDHEN, CDR2 SYDVKM. The CDR3 totals 15 residues. The CDR3 coding sequence is TGTGCCAGCAGTTTAACCTCCAGGGGGTACTACGAGCAGTACTTC. This sequence encodes CASSLTSRGYYEQYF.

The V gene is TRBV14, the J gene TRBJ2-2; TRBD1 aligns across 9 bases. The V gene end was trimmed by 4 bases and the J gene end by 6 bases; junction bases not matched to a gene: 3. The CDR3 consists of 14 residues. Germline V lookup: CDR1 SGHDN, CDR2 FVKESK. The DNA for the CDR3 is TGTGCCAGCAGCCCCCGGACAGGGGCCGGGGAGCTGTTTTTT. Protein: CASSPRTGAGELFF.

The V gene is TRBV7-9, the J gene TRBJ1-1, with 7 bases matching TRBD1. Germline V gene lookup returns CDR1 SEHNR and CDR2 FQNEAQ (reference sequence). Trimming cost V 5 bases and J 4 bases; bases outside gene matches: 10. CDR3 length equals 15 residues. The CDR3 DNA follows: TGTGCCAGCAGCCCGCTGACAGGGTGGGTCACTGAAGCTTTCTTT. Translation: CASSPLTGWVTEAFF.